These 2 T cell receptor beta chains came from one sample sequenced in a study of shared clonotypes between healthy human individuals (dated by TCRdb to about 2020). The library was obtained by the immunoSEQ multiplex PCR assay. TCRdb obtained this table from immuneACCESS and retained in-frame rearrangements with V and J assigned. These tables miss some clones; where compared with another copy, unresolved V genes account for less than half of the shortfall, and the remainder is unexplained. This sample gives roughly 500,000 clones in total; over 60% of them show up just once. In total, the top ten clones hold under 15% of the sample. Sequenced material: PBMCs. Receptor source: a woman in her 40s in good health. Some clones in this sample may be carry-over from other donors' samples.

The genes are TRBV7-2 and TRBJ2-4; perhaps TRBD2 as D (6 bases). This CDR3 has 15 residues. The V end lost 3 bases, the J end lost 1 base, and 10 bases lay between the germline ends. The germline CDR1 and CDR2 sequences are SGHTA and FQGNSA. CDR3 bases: TGTGCCAGCAGCTTGGGCGGGAAGGCCAAAAACATTCAGTACTTC. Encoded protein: CASSLGGKAKNIQYF. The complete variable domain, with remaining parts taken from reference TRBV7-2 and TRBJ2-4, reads GAGVSQSPSNKVTEKGKDVELRCDPISGHTALYWYRQSLGQGLEFLIYFQGNSAPDKSGLPSDRFSAERTGGSVSTLTIQRTQQEDSAVYLCASSLGGKAKNIQYFGAGTRLSVL.

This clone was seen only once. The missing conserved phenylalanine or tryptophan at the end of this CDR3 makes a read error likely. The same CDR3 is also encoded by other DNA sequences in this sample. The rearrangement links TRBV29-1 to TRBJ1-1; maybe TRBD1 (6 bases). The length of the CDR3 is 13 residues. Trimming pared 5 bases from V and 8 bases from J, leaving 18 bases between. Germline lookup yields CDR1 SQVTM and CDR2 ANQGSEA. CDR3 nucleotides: TGCAGCGTTAACGAACAGGGAGTCGGCGAAGCTTTCCTC. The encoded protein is CSVNEQGVGEAFL.